This TCR beta chain was observed in a study of vaccination effects on CD4 cells after COVID-19. Study summary: Post-vaccine specimens arrived a median 72 days past the second dose.

Before sequencing took place, the ViraFEST assay used viral peptide pools to expand antigen-specific CD4+ T cells. Isolation of CD4+ T cells took place after less than twelve days of culture. Each person got two doses of an mRNA SARS-CoV-2 vaccine, BNT162b2 or mRNA-1273. They grew some 1.9 million PBMC in each well, adding 10 IU/ml IL-2 and around 10 ug/ml peptides. IL-2 medium supplanted half the medium on days 3 and 7. In its sample, this clone was seen a few times. Antigen: not known. Per the germline V gene, CDR1 is SGHNT and CDR2 is YYREEE (reference sequence). This CDR3 has 15 residues. V lost 0 bases and J lost 1, with 7 bases in between. Using immunoSEQ multiplex PCR, the repertoire was profiled, and TCRdb retains in-frame clones only, with some absent. Of about 28,000 clones in the sample, roughly 80% are singletons; the top ten hold around 9.6%.

This sequence was found in a human donor who received a COVID-19 vaccine. The gene calls are TRBV5-4 and TRBJ2-2, with unresolved D. This material consisted of CD4+ T cells from PBMCs cultured with HCoV-NL63 spike peptides, taken after COVID-19 vaccination. CDR3 sequence (DNA): TGTGCCAGCAGCTTGGGGAGAGGGAACACCGGGGAGCTGTTTTTT. This sequence encodes CASSLGRGNTGELFF.